This is a list of T cell receptor beta chains from one sample in a study of T cell responses to AZD1222 COVID-19 vaccine. The repertoire was sequenced with immunoSEQ multiplex PCR; TCRdb's copy has only in-frame clones and lacks some. The sample records about 130,000 clones, around 87% being singletons. Sequencing used peripheral blood, obtained on day 0 of AZD1222 vaccination. Receptor source: an adult in good health. The CDR3 runs from the conserved cysteine through the conserved F or W. The D gene is left open where the match is weak. The size entry is marked missing in some rows and otherwise reads once, few, many or a size class.

v_call	d_call	clone_size	j_call	cdr3_aa	cdr3_nt
TRBV30	TRBD1	-	TRBJ2-6	CAWDRARGANVLTF	TGTGCCTGGGACAGGGCGCGAGGGGCCAACGTCCTGACTTTC
TRBV7-9	-	-	TRBJ2-2	CATPTGGELFF	TGTGCCACCCCAACGGGCGGGGAGCTGTTTTTT
TRBV27	-	-	TRBJ2-5	CASSLSRGETQYF	TGTGCCAGCAGTTTATCGAGGGGGGAGACCCAGTACTTC
TRBV7-8	TRBD1	-	TRBJ1-2	CASKMTGVHGYTF	TGTGCCAGCAAAATGACAGGGGTACATGGCTACACCTTC
TRBV19	-	-	TRBJ2-1	CASSMDARANEQFF	TGTGCCAGTAGTATGGACGCGAGGGCCAATGAGCAGTTCTTC
TRBV6-4	TRBD2	few	TRBJ2-3	CASSDSSGRATDTQYF	TGTGCCAGCAGTGACTCTAGCGGGAGGGCCACAGATACGCAGTATTTT
TRBV9	-	-	TRBJ2-1	CASSVVVGDEQFF	TGTGCCAGCAGCGTAGTGGTGGGTGATGAGCAGTTCTTC
TRBV10-3	-	few	TRBJ2-7	CAISESGPSYEQYF	TGTGCCATCAGTGAGTCGGGACCGTCCTACGAGCAGTACTTC
TRBV18	-	-	TRBJ2-1	CASSPLPPAAPYNEQFF	TGTGCCAGCTCACCCCTCCCCCCAGCGGCTCCATACAATGAGCAGTTCTTC
TRBV5-8	TRBD2	-	TRBJ2-1	CASSKEAGSYNEQFF	TGTGCCAGCAGCAAAGAAGCGGGGTCCTACAATGAGCAGTTCTTC
TRBV27	TRBD1	medium-sized	TRBJ1-5	CASSLRQGNSQPQHF	TGTGCCAGCAGTTTGAGACAGGGTAATTCGCAGCCCCAGCATTTT
TRBV19	TRBD1	once	TRBJ2-1	CASSLLPGQGRHEQFF	TGTGCCAGTAGTCTACTCCCGGGACAGGGCCGGCATGAGCAGTTCTTC
TRBV27	-	-	TRBJ1-6	CASSPRWEPYNSPLHF	TGTGCCAGCAGTCCCCGGTGGGAGCCCTATAATTCACCCCTCCACTTT
TRBV28	TRBD2	-	TRBJ2-1	CASSPPGREGPNEQFF	TGTGCCAGCAGTCCGCCTGGGCGGGAGGGCCCCAATGAGCAGTTCTTC
TRBV4-1	-	-	TRBJ1-2	CASSFGRGDYGYTF	TGCGCCAGCAGCTTCGGAAGAGGCGATTATGGCTACACCTTC
TRBV30	-	-	TRBJ1-2	CAWIRDFNYGYTF	TGTGCCTGGATCCGAGATTTTAACTATGGCTACACCTTC
TRBV5-4	-	-	TRBJ1-2	CASSQRGVLSHGYTF	TGTGCCAGCAGCCAAAGGGGGGTATTATCCCACGGCTACACCTTC